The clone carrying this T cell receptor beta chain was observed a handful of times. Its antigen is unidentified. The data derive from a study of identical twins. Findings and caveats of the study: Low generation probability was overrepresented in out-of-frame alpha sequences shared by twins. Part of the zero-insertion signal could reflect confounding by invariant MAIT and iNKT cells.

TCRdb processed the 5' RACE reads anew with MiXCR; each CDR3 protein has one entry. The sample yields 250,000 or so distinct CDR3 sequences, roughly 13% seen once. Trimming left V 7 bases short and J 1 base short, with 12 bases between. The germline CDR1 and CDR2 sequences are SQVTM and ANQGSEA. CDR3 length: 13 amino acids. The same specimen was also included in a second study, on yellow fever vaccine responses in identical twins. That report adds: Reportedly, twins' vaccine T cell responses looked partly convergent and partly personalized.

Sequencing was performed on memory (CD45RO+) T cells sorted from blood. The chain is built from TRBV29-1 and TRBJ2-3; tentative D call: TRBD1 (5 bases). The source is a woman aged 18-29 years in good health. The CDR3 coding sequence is TGCAGCGAGAAACAGGTCCGCACAGATACGCAGTATTTT. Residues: CSEKQVRTDTQYF.